Listed here are 12 T cell receptor beta chains from one sample, sequenced in a study of T-cell memory formation after mild COVID-19 (dated by TCRdb to about 2021). Library construction relied on 5' RACE. TCRdb lists the instrument as Illumina NovaSeq 6000. Using fastp at Q25 and MiXCR, TCRdb reprocessed the public reads and kept productive beta chains. Rows with a matching CDR3 protein are joined into one entry that keeps the most common DNA and genes. The sample data list about 200,000 distinct CDR3 sequences, and more than 8% of these were observed just once. The ten largest make up roughly 3.5% of the sample. Sequencing input: PBMCs or a T cell subset sorted from them (not recorded which). All receptors derive from a man aged 18 to 29 who had mild COVID-19 (a few samples of this study predate the infection). The sample titles of this study are shuffled in the database, so cell type and time point are left out; the donor was told from shared clones.

This clonotype was counted at least ten times. The chain has TRBV12-3 or TRBV12-4 and TRBJ2-7, with TRBD1 matching over 8 bases. The CDR3 length is 13 residues. The V gene end was trimmed by 6 bases and the J gene end by 6 bases; junction bases not matched to a gene: 7. CDR3 sequence: CASRFRGQGEQYF. The CDR3 DNA sequence: TGTGCCAGCAGATTCAGGGGGCAGGGCGAGCAGTACTTC.

This clonotype was counted only a few times. The CDR3 region has the DNA TGCGCCAGCAGCTTGGATCCCGATAACTATGGCTACACCTTC. Its translation: CASSLDPDNYGYTF. This rearrangement joins TRBV5-1 to TRBJ1-2; D call uncertain. CDR3 length: 14 amino acids. Trimming removed 0 bases at V and 1 base at J, with 7 bases between. The V gene's germline CDR1 is SGHRS and CDR2 YFSETQ.

There are a few counts of this clonotype. The rearrangement joins TRBV4-1 to TRBJ1-2; TRBD1 aligns across 8 bases. The germline gives CDR1 MGHRA, CDR2 YSYEKL. V lost 0 bases, J lost 2 bases, and 14 bases stayed unmatched. This CDR3 is 19 amino acids long. The CDR3 region has the DNA TGCGCCAGCAGCCAAGAAAGGAATCCCACTCAGGGGGCGAACTATGGCTACACCTTC. The encoded protein is CASSQERNPTQGANYGYTF.

This clonotype was found a few times. This chain links TRBV5-1 with TRBJ1-4, with a weak D call TRBD1 (5 bases). The CDR3 is 14 amino acids. The V gene lost 0 bases and the J gene lost 5 bases, with 8 bases spanning the gap. CDR1 and CDR2 (germline): SGHRS, YFSETQ. The CDR3 sequence is CASSLEGMNEKLFF. The DNA of the CDR3 is TGCGCCAGCAGCTTGGAGGGGATGAATGAAAAACTGTTTTTT.

The chain links TRBV12-3 or TRBV12-4 to TRBJ1-2; D is unclear. Trimming removed 7 bases from V and 8 bases from J, with 17 bases in between. The CDR3 is 13 amino acids. The CDR3 DNA follows: TGTGCCAGCACCCCAAGTACGGGGTTCGGCTACACCTTC. This sequence encodes CASTPSTGFGYTF.

This clonotype was detected ten times or more. The gene calls are TRBV7-2 and TRBJ2-5; 7 nucleotides line up with TRBD2. Germline assignment: CDR1 SGHTA and CDR2 FQGNSA. Trimming removed 5 bases from V and 4 bases from J; junction bases left unmatched: 4. This CDR3 is 13 amino acids long. The CDR3 sequence: CASSGGGTETQYF. The DNA for the CDR3 is TGTGCCAGCAGCGGGGGGGGTACAGAGACCCAGTACTTC.

J is TRBJ1-1 and V is TRBV20-1; D is unresolved. The CDR3 spans 13 residues. V shed 0 bases and J shed 6 bases, with 11 bases lying between them. The germline gives CDR1 DFQATT, CDR2 SNEGSKA (reference sequence). CDR3 sequence: CSARDGVSSEAFF. DNA for the CDR3: TGCAGTGCTAGAGATGGGGTATCTTCTGAAGCTTTCTTT.

Only a few counts were recorded for this clonotype. The chain recombines TRBV18 with TRBJ2-5; D is unclear. Germline loops: CDR1 KGHSH, CDR2 LQKENI. CDR3 length: 12 amino acids. The ends were cut back, 3 bases at V and 3 bases at J, with 5 bases in the middle. CDR3 DNA: TGTGCCAGCTCACCTGTCAAAGAGACCCAGTACTTC. Amino acids: CASSPVKETQYF.

This clonotype occurred many times. This chain joins TRBV2 and TRBJ1-6; 8 nucleotides line up with TRBD1. The germline V gene encodes CDR1 SNHLY and CDR2 FYNNEI. The ends lost 6 bases at V and 10 bases at J; junction bases unmatched: 2. The CDR3 spans 12 residues. CDR3 in amino acids: CASRGTGSPLHF. CDR3 sequence (DNA): TGTGCCAGCAGAGGGACAGGATCACCCCTCCACTTT. Filled out from reference TRBV2 and TRBJ1-6, the complete variable domain reads EPEVTQTPSHQVTQMGQEVILRCVPISNHLYFYWYRQILGQKVEFLVSFYNNEISEKSEIFDDQFSVERPDGSNFTLKIRSTKLEDSAMYFCASRGTGSPLHFGNGTRLTVT.

In this sample, this clonotype turned up a few times. The DNA for the CDR3 is TGCGCCAGCAGCTCTGGCCAGGCGGCCAAAAACATTCAGTACTTC. Translating it yields CASSSGQAAKNIQYF. V is TRBV5-1 and J is TRBJ2-4; D remains ambiguous. Germline CDR1 SGHRS, CDR2 YFSETQ. CDR3 length: 15 residues. Deletions cut 3 bases from V and 1 base from J, with 11 bases between.

CDR3 in DNA: TGTGCCACCAGCAGTTGGGGGGCCTCGGTAGATACGCAGTATTTT. As protein: CATSSWGASVDTQYF. The chain joins TRBV15 to TRBJ2-3, with D perhaps matching TRBD1 or TRBD2 (6 bases each). With 3 bases removed from V and 5 bases from J, the gap between germline ends came to 15 bases. CDR1 and CDR2 from the germline V gene are LNHNV and YYDKDF (reference sequence). This CDR3 region has 15 residues.

This chain connects TRBV4-3 to TRBJ1-6; tentative D call: TRBD1 (5 bases). The V and J ends lost 0 bases and 10 bases respectively, with 16 bases between them. The germline gives CDR1 LGHNA, CDR2 YSLEER. The CDR3 runs to 16 residues. The CDR3 protein is CASSQDPGLEVSPLHF. The CDR3 nucleotides read TGCGCCAGCAGCCAAGACCCAGGGTTGGAAGTATCACCCCTCCACTTT.